What follows describes a single T cell receptor beta chain. Its antigen remains unidentified. TCRdb's copy holds only in-frame clones and misses some; the assay was immunoSEQ multiplex PCR. The sample lists approximately 150,000 clones, 90% to 95% occurring once. The germline V gene has CDR1 SEHNR and CDR2 FQNEAQ (reference sequence). The ends lost 5 bases at V and 0 bases at J; junction bases unmatched: 8. The CDR3 contains 16 residues. The sample belongs to a study of T cell responses to AZD1222 COVID-19 vaccine. General study findings and limits: The reported proportion of spike-specific TCRs targeting unmutated variant regions was nearly half. Donors, mostly white British, included more females; clonal diversity was possibly underestimated.

Recipients boosted at about 4 weeks or about 12 weeks are pooled. The sequenced sample was peripheral blood, obtained 28 days after the second AZD1222 dose. V usage is TRBV7-9 and J usage is TRBJ2-3; the match to TRBD2 covers 7 bases. The clonotype originates from an adult who received the AZD1222 COVID-19 vaccine. The CDR3 sequence: CASSPRSGLSTDTQYF. In DNA form, the CDR3 reads TGTGCCAGCAGCCCTCGTAGCGGGCTTAGCACAGATACGCAGTATTTT.